These 14 T cell receptor beta chains came from one sample sequenced in a study of blood T cell repertoires in COVID-19. Data came from immunoSEQ multiplex PCR; TCRdb stores just in-frame clones and leaves some out. The profile shows under 200,000 clones, over 75% of them singletons. The sample comprised PBMCs or T cells enriched from blood (not recorded which). These receptors all come from a man over 45 who had recovered from COVID-19.

The chain links TRBV7-6 to TRBJ1-1, with D uncertain. Germline V lookup: CDR1 SGHVS, CDR2 FNYEAQ. The V end lost 1 base, the J end lost 12 bases, and 15 bases lay between the germline ends. The CDR3 length is 13 residues. CDR3 DNA: TGTGCCAGCAGCTTAGTGTTCGGGTCCTATCCTTTCTTT. Its translation: CASSLVFGSYPFF. Looking up the rest from reference TRBV7-6 and TRBJ1-1 gives the full variable domain: GAGVSQSPRYKVTKRGQDVALRCDPISGHVSLYWYRQALGQGPEFLTYFNYEAQQDKSGLPNDRFSAERPEGSISTLTIQRTEQRDSAMYRCASSLVFGSYPFFGQGTRLTVV.

This clone was observed a single time. This chain uses TRBV18 with TRBJ1-2; 7 nucleotides line up with TRBD1. J lost 6 bases, V lost 3 bases, and 7 bases had no gene match. The V gene's germline CDR1 is KGHSH and CDR2 LQKENI. CDR3 size: 14 residues. The DNA for the CDR3 is TGTGCCAGCTCACCGCCGGGACAGAGGGATGGCTACACCTTC. This translates into CASSPPGQRDGYTF.

The table lists this clone with a few counts. The gene calls are TRBV5-4 and TRBJ2-7; 9 positions match TRBD2. Germline V gene data show CDR1 as SGHNT and CDR2 as YYREEE (reference sequence). The CDR3 totals 17 residues. Trimming took 2 bases from V and 0 from J; bases not matched to a gene: 9. The CDR3, as DNA: TGTGCCAGCAGCTTTCCCGGGCTAGCGGGGAGCTCCTACGAGCAGTACTTC. Amino acids: CASSFPGLAGSSYEQYF.

This chain uses TRBV27 with TRBJ1-5; tentative D call: TRBD1 (5 bases). V was shortened by 1 base and J by 2 bases, with 15 bases between the two germline ends. The CDR3 is 17 residues long. Germline-derived CDR1 and CDR2 are MNHEY and SMNVEV (reference sequence). CDR3 sequence reads: CASSLFGALRGNQPQHF. The CDR3 region has the DNA TGTGCCAGCAGTTTATTTGGGGCCCTAAGGGGCAATCAGCCCCAGCATTTT.

On this clone itself: Other DNA sequences of this sample code for an identical CDR3. CDR3 amino acids: CASSVAGVLYGYTF. The CDR3 DNA reads as TGTGCCAGCAGTGTCGCCGGGGTTCTCTATGGCTACACCTTC. This sequence joins TRBV25-1 and TRBJ1-2; D gene unclear. The CDR3 extends over 14 amino acids. CDR1 is MGHDK and CDR2 is SYGVNS in the germline V gene. V shed 4 bases and J shed 4 bases, with 13 bases lying between them.

This sequence joins TRBV7-2 and TRBJ2-6; D unclear. CDR1 and CDR2 (germline): SGHTA, FQGNSA. The CDR3 spans 16 residues. V was shortened by 5 bases and J by 2 bases, with 13 bases between the two germline ends. In DNA, the CDR3 is TGTGCCAGCAGCCCCTCAACAGACCCTGGGGCCAACGTCCTGACTTTC. As protein: CASSPSTDPGANVLTF.

This chain uses TRBV19 with TRBJ2-1; perhaps TRBD1 as D (6 bases). Germline V gene data show CDR1 as LNHDA and CDR2 as SQIVND (reference sequence). This CDR3 comprises 15 residues. With 6 bases removed from V and 7 bases from J, the gap between germline ends came to 19 bases. Here the CDR3 reads CASRSQGRRDNEQFF. CDR3 sequence (DNA): TGTGCCAGTAGATCACAGGGAAGGAGAGATAATGAGCAGTTCTTC.

The chain combines TRBV2 with TRBJ2-2, with D unresolved. The V and J ends lost 6 bases and 1 base respectively, with 6 bases between them. The CDR3 is 13 residues long. Germline V gene lookup returns CDR1 SNHLY and CDR2 FYNNEI. CDR3 region: CASSRQNTGELFF. The CDR3 DNA reads as TGTGCCAGCAGCCGACAGAACACCGGGGAGCTGTTTTTT.

The rearrangement joins TRBV5-8 to TRBJ2-1, with TRBD1 matching over 11 bases. The CDR3 covers 15 residues. From germline, CDR1 is SGHTS and CDR2 YDEGEE. Germline trimming cut 3 bases from V and 2 bases from J; bases unmatched to any gene: 1. In DNA form, the CDR3 reads TGTGCCAGCAGCTCGGGACAGGGGGCCTACAATGAGCAGTTCTTC. The encoded protein is CASSSGQGAYNEQFF.

The rearrangement joins TRBV7-6 to TRBJ2-7; TRBD1 aligns across 7 bases. The CDR3 is 15 amino acids. Germline-derived CDR1 and CDR2 are SGHVS and FNYEAQ. J lost 3 bases, V lost 5 bases, and 10 bases had no gene match. CDR3: CASSQNRGRDYEQYF. CDR3 DNA: TGTGCCAGCAGCCAGAACAGGGGAAGGGACTACGAGCAGTACTTC.

This chain links TRBV6-5 with TRBJ1-2; the D gene is possibly TRBD1 (6 bases). In germline, CDR1 is MNHEY, CDR2 SVGAGI. The CDR3 is 14 residues long. Trimming removed 5 bases at V and 1 base at J, with 11 bases between. The CDR3 nucleotides read TGTGCCAGCAGTCGCGGACAGTTTAACTATGGCTACACCTTC. It codes for CASSRGQFNYGYTF.

The chain couples TRBV4-1 to TRBJ2-3, with D possibly TRBD1 on 6 matching bases. Germline-derived CDR1 and CDR2 are MGHRA and YSYEKL. The CDR3 runs to 18 residues. V lost 0 bases and J lost 2, with 18 bases in between. CDR3 sequence: CASSQEGLGWGHTDTQYF. In nucleotides, the CDR3 is TGCGCCAGCAGCCAAGAGGGGCTGGGGTGGGGACACACAGATACGCAGTATTTT.

This clone has a handful of counts. This chain joins TRBV21-1 and TRBJ1-1. TRBV21-1 is shown as a pseudogene. The CDR3 sequence is 10 residues long. DNA for the CDR3: TGTGCCAGCAGCCCTAGAGGAGCTTTCTTT. Translating it yields CASSPRGAFF.

This chain connects TRBV7-9 to TRBJ2-1; 10 nucleotides align to TRBD2. There are 15 residues in the CDR3. CDR1 is SEHNR, CDR2 FQNEAQ, per germline (reference sequence). After removal of 3 bases from V and 7 bases from J, the junction contained 6 bases not matched to a gene. The DNA for the CDR3 is TGTGCCAGCAGCTTGTACCTAGCGGGAGAGAATGAGCAGTTCTTC. Translation: CASSLYLAGENEQFF.